This T cell receptor beta chain appears in the sequencing data of a study of T cells in women clearing cervical HPV infection (dated by TCRdb to 2016 to 2018). Turning to the overall study: The cases were 20 to 25 women with histologically confirmed HPV16-related CIN3 or worse, and 2 of those women had invasive cancers. The 25 controls were women who cleared a single incident HPV16 infection within 12 months without developing precancer or cancer. Case blood was taken at the visit when the lesion was first identified, whereas control blood was taken when infection was no longer detected. Among cases, blood sampling came a median of about 150 days after lesion detection, with an interquartile range of about 80 to 230 days. Since HLA typing was available for only a few women, HLA type could not be ruled out as a confounder. Nested within Costa Rica's Guanacaste HPV Natural History Study, an exploratory proof-of-principle case-control study compared TCR repertoires across cervical HPV16 outcomes. Cases were matched to controls by age within five years and by the year the sample was collected. Cases had a median age of roughly 35 years compared with roughly 37 for controls, and baseline characteristics showed no significant differences between the groups. In the parent cohort, fewer than 13,000 women aged 18 or older were enrolled in Guanacaste, Costa Rica, during about 1992 to 1994 and were followed for seven years. As quality controls, five blinded duplicates were added to each group, bringing the total to approximately 60 samples made up of around 50 participants and ten or so replicates.

Regarding this clone: Its binding antigen is unknown. Read data end 3 residues before the CDR3 end; the end is taken from the germline J gene.

Every participant had a single incident cervical HPV16 infection, and women with prevalent HPV16 infections were excluded. Cervical HPV DNA was detected with MY09/MY11 PCR, and genotyping was done with dot-blot hybridization. Approximately 16 mL of heparinized blood were centrifuged, and the buffy coat was aliquoted, frozen at -30°C, then stored at -80°C. Genomic DNA was extracted from buffy coat specimens using QIAGEN kits. Counted from cysteine to phenylalanine, this CDR3 has 16 amino acids. Sequencing covers 39 bases of the CDR3, shown here with the frame starting at base 1. V and J lose 4 bases and 2 bases, and a span of 13 bases separates them. The germline V gene supplies CDR1 SGHRS and CDR2 YFSETQ. Summary of the overall study and its limitations: Random forest classifiers combining richness and V gene abundances distinguished cases from controls with an estimated AUC of roughly 0.83. The cross-sectional design could not show whether associations preceded infection or resulted from it; effector/memory subsets and HPV-specific T cells were not isolated. T-cell numbers per sample were unknown, so richness differences could reflect varying T-cell content rather than repertoire biology. Lower TRBV6-7 relative abundance was observed in cases than in controls (around 0.1% versus 0.15%; Bonferroni P = 0.0008). Across sequencing depths, CIN3+ cases showed significantly higher TCR repertoire richness than controls, but evenness did not differ between the groups.

TCR beta CDR3 regions were amplified by multiplex PCR using the immunoSEQ assay from an average of roughly 1,200 ng genomic DNA per sample. To correct primer bias, the assay used a complete synthetic TCR repertoire to set an amplification baseline. The amplicons were sequenced using the Illumina platform. Processing in the source paper ran as follows. Sequences were error-corrected by clustering with frequency ratios and a modified nearest-neighbor algorithm, then analyzed in the immunoSEQ Analyzer with IMGT gene definitions. At each rarefaction depth, TCR richness and evenness were averaged across 20 rarefaction repeats, and samples with fewer sequences than that depth were excluded. V, D and J gene relative abundances were compared between groups with Wilcoxon rank sum tests, applying FDR correction. For the blinded duplicates, the intraclass correlation was 90% to 97% for TCR richness and averaged about 81% across about 67 gene segments. As stored in TCRdb, this immuneACCESS dataset retains in-frame rearrangements with V and J assigned. A fraction of the clones does not appear; measured against another copy, unresolved V genes explain less than half of the discrepancy, and the remainder lacks a known reason. That table furnishes V, J and clone size, whereas the DNA furnished D and trimming. This sample's clone table shows over 45,000 clones. Of the sample, around 1.6% falls within the top ten clones.

The sample consisted of blood buffy coat. The rearranged segments are TRBV5-1 and TRBJ2-6, and the D gene may be TRBD1, 5 bases matching. The sequence derives from a woman aged 18 to 69 with a cervical HPV16 infection that either progressed to CIN3+ or cleared (not recorded which). The CDR3 amino acid sequence is: CASSPARAPGANVLTF. CDR3 DNA (partial): TGCGCCAGCAGCCCGGCCAGGGCCCCTGGGGCCAACGTC.